A selection of T cell receptor beta chains follows, all from one sample in a study of CD8+ T cells in alopecia areata. Libraries were prepared by immunoSEQ multiplex PCR; TCRdb keeps only in-frame clonotypes and omits some of them. The sample has some 130,000 clones, approximately 53% seen once. The input for sequencing was CD4+ T cells sorted from blood, taken at week 4, from a patient treated with tofacitinib. These receptors were taken from a human donor with alopecia areata. Both conserved end residues are part of each CDR3. Each record gives: V gene, CDR3 protein.

TRBV7-2 CASSLTFSLGTEAFF
TRBV27 CASSLAVNTGELFF
TRBV2 CASSEQTDTQYF
TRBV30 CAGGFGAVTNYGYTF
TRBV25-1 CASSEGALETQYF
TRBV29-1 CSVGDPAYEQYF
TRBV29-1 CSVAWTGGGVGTQYF
TRBV29-1 CSDAGTGGTDTQYF
TRBV25-1 CASSGLAMGTKQYF
TRBV4-1 CASSQDSAATYNEQFF
TRBV2 CASNLQGFGETQYF
TRBV2 CATRTGELNEQFF
TRBV20-1 CSARAWDRVYF
TRBV4-2 CASSQEHRPSSPQHF
TRBV18 CASSPPGGHSNQPQHF
TRBV29-1 CSVERPNSGANVLTF
TRBV6-5 CASSPGGDYGYTF
TRBV27 CASSSRIESPLHF
TRBV27 CASTLGAGAVTEAFF
TRBV25-1 CASSRLAGAETQYF
TRBV14 CASSQASGHNEQFF
TRBV4-1 CASSPSVRLAGFGEQYF
TRBV27 CASSSGGRGQETQYF
TRBV29-1 CSVGLAAYEQYF
TRBV30 CAWSQPGTGAVYEQYF
TRBV9 CASSVGGAGSAYEQYF
TRBV7-9 CASSSRLADEQFF
TRBV25-1 CASSPGQGNDEQFF
TRBV18 CASSPLKEGELFF
TRBV15 CATSRRPAGSNQPQHF
TRBV5-4 CASSLGGGSGANVLTF
TRBV30 CAWSRGNSYEQYF
TRBV14 CASSQGRGLYNEQFF
TRBV6-5 CASSLSGVGAGYTF
TRBV5-6 CASSLMNPWNEQFF
TRBV7-9 CASSSLRRLAGTSTDTQYF
TRBV7-3 CASSPQGTGPYGYTF
TRBV5-4 CASSLAGLRGGEQFF
TRBV4-1 CASSLTGTATDTQYF
TRBV18 CASSRNQGDQETQYF
TRBV5-1 CASSLVSGSPGELFF
TRBV4-1 CASSPSHEETQYF
TRBV5-1 CASSLGAASYEQYF
TRBV30 CASAAGGFLNEQFF
TRBV2 CASSDFRGPEQFF
TRBV6-5 CASSLLRASNEKLFF
TRBV7-9 CASSLTGADTQYF
TRBV5-1 CASSSRVEGAADTQYF
TRBV30 CAWAGTGFYEQYF
TRBV19 CASSTSGANVLTF